This TCR beta chain was retrieved from a study of blood T cell repertoires in COVID-19 (dated by TCRdb to between 2020 and 2021). Describing the broader study: Samples covering the acute and convalescent phases of COVID-19 were provided by collaborators in the United States, Italy and Spain. The prospective study material was composed of cDNA or gDNA derived from T cells, B-cell-depleted T cells, or PBMCs. Deeply sampled blood TCRbeta repertoires from subjects exposed to, actively infected with, or recovered from COVID-19 were included in the dataset. The repertoires were released in a freely available public database meant as a resource for research on the immune response to SARS-CoV-2. The samples were drawn from the first 160 participants of the ongoing ImmuneRACE study and from 950 to 1,500 subjects provided by 6 global collaborators. A de-identified subject ID, COVID-19 status, age in years and sex were almost always included in the sample metadata. HLA class I and class II types, where available, came from metadata supplied by the sample provider rather than from assay-based typing.

TCRbeta CDR3 regions were amplified from genomic DNA using the immunoSEQ Assay, a bias-controlled multiplex PCR. Per the original workflow: The number of nucleated cells in each sample was estimated from the amplification of reference gene primers within the assay. To quantify the absolute abundance of each unique TCRbeta CDR3 rearrangement, sequence reads were collapsed and filtered. For each sample, productive Simpson clonality was calculated as the square root of Simpson's diversity index over productive rearrangements. In TCRdb, the immuneACCESS table is reduced to in-frame sequences with V and J assigned. These tables do not hold every clone; where another copy was compared, an unresolved V gene accounts for under half, and the others remain unexplained. V, J and clone size were drawn from that table, and D and trimming were deduced from the DNA. The sample table lists 300,000 to 400,000 clones, around nine tenths of them with a count of one. Approximately 4% of the sample rests with the top ten.

Whole blood was collected in K2EDTA tubes by collaborating institutions according to the institutions' own protocols. For TCRbeta analysis, collaborator samples were shipped as frozen whole blood, as isolated PBMCs, or as DNA extracted from either sample type. General conclusions and limits of the study: The quantity of clinical and demographic metadata differed by source and by participant and was supplied without curation.

For this clone: Its antigen has not been determined. Within one base of it there is no much larger clone, and no base qualities were kept.

CDR1 is given as KGHSH and CDR2 as LQKENI, both from the germline V gene. V is cut by 4 bases and J by 10 bases, and the space between the germline ends is 16 bases. The CDR3 numbers 13 residues from cysteine through phenylalanine. Only CDR3 DNA is held: 39 bases, read in frame from base 1. Recombination connected TRBV18 to TRBJ1-1; the best D guess is TRBD1, with 6 bases matching. The receptor's source is a woman aged 45-59 years with active or convalescent COVID-19. Sequencing was done on a sample of peripheral blood. The bases read TGTGCCAGCTCACGAGGGGGGGCACTTGGAGCTTTCTTT. Translated, it reads CASSRGGALGAFF.